The 20 T cell receptor beta chains reported below all come from one sample, sequenced in a study of blood T cell repertoires in COVID-19. Repertoires were generated with immunoSEQ multiplex PCR, while TCRdb's copy carries only in-frame clones and drops some. The sample contains nearly 250,000 clones, about 80% of which appear only once. The sequencing input was peripheral blood. Receptors were obtained from a woman older than 75 with acute or convalescent COVID-19.

The chain couples TRBV19 to TRBJ2-5, with D hard to call. Germline CDR1 is LNHDA and CDR2 is SQIVND (reference sequence). Trimming removed 3 bases from V and 0 bases from J, with 5 bases in between. This CDR3 region has 13 residues. The CDR3 coding sequence is TGTGCCAGTAGTATCCTCCACCAAGAGACCCAGTACTTC. This codes for CASSILHQETQYF.

The chain carries TRBV4-3 and TRBJ2-1, with D maybe TRBD2 (5 bases). The V end lost 0 bases, the J end lost 11 bases, and 17 bases lay between the germline ends. This CDR3 spans 15 amino acids. Germline values: CDR1 LGHNA, CDR2 YSLEER. Here the CDR3 DNA reads TGCGCCAGCAGCCAAGAGCCTAGCCTCCATAATCAGCAGTTCTTC. The encoded protein is CASSQEPSLHNQQFF.

The V gene is TRBV28, the J gene TRBJ2-7; D might be TRBD1 (6 bases). With 2 bases removed from V and 3 bases from J, the gap between germline ends came to 14 bases. Germline CDR1 and CDR2: MDHEN and SYDVKM. The CDR3 totals 15 residues. CDR3 sequence reads: CASSLMGARVYEQYF. CDR3 DNA sequence: TGTGCCAGCAGTTTAATGGGGGCGCGTGTCTACGAGCAGTACTTC.

The chain employs TRBV7-2 and TRBJ1-3; D is unresolved. Looked up from germline, CDR1 is SGHTA and CDR2 is FQGNSA. The CDR3 is 15 amino acids. The germline V and J ends were trimmed by 1 base and 0 bases, with 7 bases remaining between them. CDR3 nucleotide sequence: TGTGCCAGCAGCTTAGTTCGGAGCTCTGGAAACACCATATATTTT. As protein: CASSLVRSSGNTIYF.

CDR3 loop: CASSIPDRDYGYTF. The CDR3 DNA is TGTGCCAGCAGCATACCGGACAGAGACTATGGCTACACCTTC. The J gene is TRBJ1-2, the V gene TRBV9, with D possibly being TRBD1 (6 bases). Per germline, CDR1 SGDLS and CDR2 YYNGEE. Deletions cut 4 bases from V and 3 bases from J, with 13 bases between. This CDR3 contains 14 residues.

The chain links TRBV7-2 to TRBJ1-1, with TRBD1 as a possible D gene (5 bases). The CDR3 is 16 residues long. Trimming pared 2 bases from V and 5 bases from J, leaving 18 bases between. Germline loops: CDR1 SGHTA, CDR2 FQGNSA. CDR3 sequence (DNA): TGTGCCAGCAGCTTAATACAGGTACCCCTAGGAACTGAAGCTTTCTTT. Residues: CASSLIQVPLGTEAFF.

This rearrangement joins TRBV5-1 to TRBJ1-5; 7 positions agree with TRBD1. Germline lookup yields CDR1 SGHRS and CDR2 YFSETQ. Trimming took 0 bases from V and 4 from J; bases not matched to a gene: 10. CDR3 length equals 17 residues. The CDR3 spells CASSLGGSGQVNQPQHF. In DNA, the CDR3 is TGCGCCAGCAGCTTGGGAGGTTCAGGACAGGTGAATCAGCCCCAGCATTTT.

The rearrangement joins TRBV29-1 to TRBJ2-5; 8 bases are a match to TRBD1. This CDR3 is built from 13 residues. The V segment lost 6 bases and the J segment 5 bases; nucleotides outside the gene matches: 8. The germline V gene has CDR1 SQVTM and CDR2 ANQGSEA. CDR3 amino acids: CSVKTGGQETQYF. The CDR3, as DNA: TGCAGCGTGAAAACAGGGGGTCAGGAGACCCAGTACTTC.

This chain links TRBV7-9 with TRBJ1-6; 7 bases match TRBD1. The trim removed 4 bases at V and 10 bases at J, leaving 7 bases unmatched. The germline CDR1 and CDR2 sequences are SEHNR and FQNEAQ (reference sequence). There are 14 residues in the CDR3. CDR3 DNA: TGTGCCAGCAGCTCAACAGGGGCCGGATCACCCCTCCACTTT. This translates into CASSSTGAGSPLHF.

This clone has more than one count but fewer than ten. The chain combines TRBV7-2 with TRBJ1-2, with a tentative D call TRBD1 (6 bases). Germline V gene sequence: CDR1 SGHTA, CDR2 FQGNSA. The CDR3 is made up of 14 amino acids. With 4 bases removed from V and 5 bases from J, the gap between germline ends came to 14 bases. CDR3: CASSSLTGPYGYTF. The DNA of the CDR3 is TGTGCCAGCAGCTCCTTAACAGGGCCGTATGGCTACACCTTC. The whole variable domain, remainder taken from reference TRBV7-2 and TRBJ1-2, is GAGVSQSPSNKVTEKGKDVELRCDPISGHTALYWYRQSLGQGLEFLIYFQGNSAPDKSGLPSDRFSAERTGGSVSTLTIQRTQQEDSAVYLCASSSLTGPYGYTFGSGTRLTVV.

The chain recombines TRBV9 with TRBJ2-7; maybe TRBD1 (5 bases). Germline CDR1 and CDR2: SGDLS and YYNGEE. V was trimmed by 4 bases and J by 1 base, leaving 18 bases between them. CDR3 length: 16 amino acids. The CDR3 coding sequence is TGTGCCAGCAGCCCCCAACCGACAGTAGGGTCCTACGAGCAGTACTTC. It yields the protein CASSPQPTVGSYEQYF.

This chain uses TRBV15 with TRBJ2-2, with 7 bases that match TRBD2. The length of the CDR3 is 16 residues. Germline values: CDR1 LNHNV, CDR2 YYDKDF (reference sequence). With V trimmed by 0 bases and J by 5 bases, 6 bases remained unmatched. The CDR3 spells CATSRDRSSGTGELFF. As DNA, the CDR3 is TGTGCCACCAGCAGAGATAGGAGTAGCGGGACCGGGGAGCTGTTTTTT.

This clone was seen a single time. The chain combines TRBV30 with TRBJ2-5; the match to TRBD2 covers 9 bases. CDR3 length: 13 residues. Trimming removed 8 bases from V and 5 bases from J; junction bases left unmatched: 9. Germline V gene data show CDR1 as GTSNPN and CDR2 as SVGIG (reference sequence). In DNA, the CDR3 is TGTGCCGGCGGCGGGAGGGCCAGTGAGACCCAGTACTTC. Amino acids: CAGGGRASETQYF.

This clone appeared once. The CDR3 protein is CASSTGTDNEQFF. Written as DNA, the CDR3 is TGTGCCAGCTCAACCGGGACTGACAATGAGCAGTTCTTC. This sequence joins TRBV18 and TRBJ2-1, with D perhaps TRBD2 (6 bases). This CDR3 is built from 13 residues. The ends were cut back, 5 bases at V and 5 bases at J, with 10 bases in the middle. CDR1 and CDR2 from the germline V gene are KGHSH and LQKENI.

This chain's CDR3 is CSVSGDGGYTF. CDR3 DNA sequence: TGCAGTGTTTCGGGGGACGGTGGCTACACCTTC. The genes are TRBV20-1 and TRBJ1-2, with D maybe TRBD1 (5 bases). Germline V gives CDR1 DFQATT, CDR2 SNEGSKA (reference sequence). The CDR3 runs to 11 residues. The germline V and J ends were trimmed by 7 bases and 7 bases, with 13 bases remaining between them.

This clone was seen only a few times. The chain recombines TRBV28 with TRBJ2-3; D gene unclear. Germline V gene sequence: CDR1 MDHEN, CDR2 SYDVKM. This CDR3 is built from 12 residues. V was pared by 1 base and J by 6 bases, with 5 bases between. The CDR3 loop is CASSLLQDTQYF. The CDR3 DNA sequence: TGTGCCAGCAGTTTATTACAGGATACGCAGTATTTT. Complete variable domain (other parts from reference TRBV28 and TRBJ2-3): DVKVTQSSRYLVKRTGEKVFLECVQDMDHENMFWYRQDPGLGLRLIYFSYDVKMKEKGDIPEGYSVSREKKERFSLILESASTNQTSMYLCASSLLQDTQYFGPGTRLTVL.

The chain links TRBV19 to TRBJ2-5; D possibly corresponds to TRBD1 (5 bases). V was cut by 7 bases and J by 4 bases, with 13 bases left in between. The CDR3 runs 13 residues. Germline CDR1 and CDR2: LNHDA and SQIVND (reference sequence). CDR3 protein: CASTGRVGETQYF. CDR3 coding DNA: TGTGCCAGTACCGGCAGGGTAGGAGAGACCCAGTACTTC.

The J gene is TRBJ1-2, the V gene TRBV19; no reliable D call. This CDR3 is 13 amino acids long. Germline assignment: CDR1 LNHDA and CDR2 SQIVND (reference sequence). V was pared by 7 bases and J by 7 bases, with 16 bases between. In DNA form, the CDR3 reads TGTGCCAGTACTATGGAGCTATTCTCTGGCTACACCTTC. It is translated as CASTMELFSGYTF.

The V gene is TRBV7-9, the J gene TRBJ2-3; possible D gene TRBD2, 5 bases. The CDR3 covers 15 residues. Trimming stripped 5 bases from V and 4 bases from J, with 16 bases between. CDR1 is SEHNR, CDR2 FQNEAQ, per germline (reference sequence). The chain's CDR3 is CASSLRSGGPDTQYF. The CDR3 DNA is TGTGCCAGCAGCCTCCGGTCAGGAGGACCAGATACGCAGTATTTT.

The V call is TRBV4-1, the J call TRBJ2-5; 7 bases are shared with TRBD1. This CDR3 is 15 amino acids long. The V segment lost 1 base and the J segment 4 bases; nucleotides outside the gene matches: 6. Germline loops: CDR1 MGHRA, CDR2 YSYEKL. The CDR3 spells CASSQGQGRGETQYF. Written as DNA, the CDR3 is TGCGCCAGCAGCCAAGGACAGGGCAGAGGAGAGACCCAGTACTTC.